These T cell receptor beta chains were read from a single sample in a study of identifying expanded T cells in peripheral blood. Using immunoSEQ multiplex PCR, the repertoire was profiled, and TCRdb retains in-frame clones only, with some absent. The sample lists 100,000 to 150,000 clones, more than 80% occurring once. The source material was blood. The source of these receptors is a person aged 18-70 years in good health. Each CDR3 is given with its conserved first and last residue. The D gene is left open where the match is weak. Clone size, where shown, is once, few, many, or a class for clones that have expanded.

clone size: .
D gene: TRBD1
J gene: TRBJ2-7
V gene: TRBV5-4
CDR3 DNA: TGTGCCAGCAGCCTGGGACAGGGGACCCAATACGAGCAGTACTTC
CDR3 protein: CASSLGQGTQYEQYF

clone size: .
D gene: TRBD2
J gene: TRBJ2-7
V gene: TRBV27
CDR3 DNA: TGTGCCAGCAGTTCTCGCCCGGGCCTCGGGGGGGCCTACGAGCAGTACTTC
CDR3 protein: CASSSRPGLGGAYEQYF

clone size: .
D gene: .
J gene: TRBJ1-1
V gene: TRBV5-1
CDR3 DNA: TGCGCCAGCAGCATGAGGGGCACTGAAGCTTTCTTT
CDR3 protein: CASSMRGTEAFF

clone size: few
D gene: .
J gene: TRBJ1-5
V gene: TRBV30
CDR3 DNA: TGTGCCTGGAGCGACTGGGGCCGGGGGAGGAATCAGCCCCAGCATTTT
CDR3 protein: CAWSDWGRGRNQPQHF

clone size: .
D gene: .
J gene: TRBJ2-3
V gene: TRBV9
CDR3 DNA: TGTGCCAGCAGCGTAGAGGGCCAGGGAAGTCGGTATTTT
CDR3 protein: CASSVEGQGSRYF

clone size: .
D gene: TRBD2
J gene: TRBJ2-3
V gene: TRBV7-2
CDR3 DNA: TGTGCCAGCGGCCAAGCGGGGGATGCAAATACGCAGTATTTT
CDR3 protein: CASGQAGDANTQYF

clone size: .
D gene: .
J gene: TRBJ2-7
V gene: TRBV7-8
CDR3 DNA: TGTGCCAGCAGCTCGGGGGCCTACGAGCAGTACTTC
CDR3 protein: CASSSGAYEQYF

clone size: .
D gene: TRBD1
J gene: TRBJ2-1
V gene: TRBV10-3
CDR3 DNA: TGTGCCATCAGTTACCAGTGGACAGGGGGTAACAATGAGCAGTTCTTC
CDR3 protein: CAISYQWTGGNNEQFF

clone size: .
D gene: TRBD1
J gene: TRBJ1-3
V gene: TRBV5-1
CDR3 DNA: TGCGCCAGCAGCCTGCGCGCGGTAACCGGGACAGGGGCTGTTTCTTATGGAAACACCATATATTTT
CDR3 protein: CASSLRAVTGTGAVSYGNTIYF

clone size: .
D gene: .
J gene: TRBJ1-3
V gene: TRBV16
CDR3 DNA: TGTGCCAGCAGCCCTACGGAGGCAGAGAGCTCTGGAAACACCATATATTTT
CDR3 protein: CASSPTEAESSGNTIYF

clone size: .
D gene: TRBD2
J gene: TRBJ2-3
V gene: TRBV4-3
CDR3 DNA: TGCGCCAGCAGCCAAGAACTAGCGTGGGTGGAAGATACGCAGTATTTT
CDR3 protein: CASSQELAWVEDTQYF

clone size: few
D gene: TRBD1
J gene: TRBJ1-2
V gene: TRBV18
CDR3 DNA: TGTGCCAGCTCACCACCGGGTGGCAGGGACAGCCACTATGGCTACACCTTC
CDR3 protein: CASSPPGGRDSHYGYTF

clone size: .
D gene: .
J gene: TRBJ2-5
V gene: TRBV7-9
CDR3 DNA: TGTGCCAGCAGTTTTACCCTTACCGAACGAGAGACCCAGTACTTC
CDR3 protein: CASSFTLTERETQYF

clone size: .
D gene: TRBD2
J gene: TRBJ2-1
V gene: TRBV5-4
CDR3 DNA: TGTGCCAGCAGCCTAGCTACTTTAGCGGGGGGGAATTACAATGAGCAGTTCTTC
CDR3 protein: CASSLATLAGGNYNEQFF

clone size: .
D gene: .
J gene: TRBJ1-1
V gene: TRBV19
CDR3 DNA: TGTGCCAGTAGTTACAGGGTAGGGGCAGCGACTGAAGCTTTCTTT
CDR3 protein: CASSYRVGAATEAFF

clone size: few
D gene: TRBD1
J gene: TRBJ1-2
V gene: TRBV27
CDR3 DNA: TGTGCCAGCAGTACGGGGACAGGATTTTTTGGCTACACCTTC
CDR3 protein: CASSTGTGFFGYTF

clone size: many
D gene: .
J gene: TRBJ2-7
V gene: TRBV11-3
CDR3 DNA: TGTGCCAGCAGCTTAGATCAAGGAGGGACATCGAGCTCCTACGAGCAGTACTTC
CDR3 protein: CASSLDQGGTSSSYEQYF

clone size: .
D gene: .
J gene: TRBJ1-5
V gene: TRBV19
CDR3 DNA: TGTGCCAGTAGTATAGAAATCGGGGGGACTAGCAATCAGCCCCAGCATTTT
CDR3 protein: CASSIEIGGTSNQPQHF

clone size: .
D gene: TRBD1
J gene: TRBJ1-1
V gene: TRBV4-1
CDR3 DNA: TGCGCCAGCAGCCAATCGGGGACAGGCGACACTGAAGCTTTCTTT
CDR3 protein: CASSQSGTGDTEAFF

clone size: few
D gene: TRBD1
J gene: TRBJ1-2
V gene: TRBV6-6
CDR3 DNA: TGTGCCGGGGGACAGGGGACCTATGGCTACACCTTC
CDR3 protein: CAGGQGTYGYTF

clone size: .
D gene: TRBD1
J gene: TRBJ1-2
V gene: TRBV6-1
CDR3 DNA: TGTGCCAGCACGAGTAGGCAGGGGGCTTTTGCCTTC
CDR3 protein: CASTSRQGAFAF

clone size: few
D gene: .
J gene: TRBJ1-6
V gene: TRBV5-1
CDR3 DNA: TGCGCCAGCAGTTTCACCCCCGGCAATTCACCCCTCCACTTT
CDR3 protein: CASSFTPGNSPLHF

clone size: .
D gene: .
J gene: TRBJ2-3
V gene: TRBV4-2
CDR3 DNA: TGTGCCAGCAGCTCCCTGGTGAATACGCAGTATTTT
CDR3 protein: CASSSLVNTQYF

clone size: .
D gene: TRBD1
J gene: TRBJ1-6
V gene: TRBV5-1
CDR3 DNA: TGCGCCAGCAGGCCCCCCGGGACAGGGGTATCACCCCTCCACTTT
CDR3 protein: CASRPPGTGVSPLHF

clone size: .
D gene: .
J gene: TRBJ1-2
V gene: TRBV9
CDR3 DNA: TGTGCCAGCAGCAAGTCGGACAGTCTCTATGGCTACACCTTC
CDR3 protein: CASSKSDSLYGYTF

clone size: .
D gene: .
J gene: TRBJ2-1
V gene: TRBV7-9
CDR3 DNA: TGTGCCAGCAGCTTATGGGGCCAGCAGGAGCAGTTCTTC
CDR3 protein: CASSLWGQQEQFF

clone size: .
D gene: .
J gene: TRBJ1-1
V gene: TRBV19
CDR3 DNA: TGTGCCAGTAGTACCCAAACAGGGAACACTGAAGCTTTCTTT
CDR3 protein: CASSTQTGNTEAFF

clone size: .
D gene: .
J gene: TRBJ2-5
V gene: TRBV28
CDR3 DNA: TGTGCCAGCAGCCCAGTCCTAGGGACCCCGAGACACCAAGAGACCCAGTACTTC
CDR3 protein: CASSPVLGTPRHQETQYF

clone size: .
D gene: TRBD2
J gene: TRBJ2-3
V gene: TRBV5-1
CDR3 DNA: TGCGCCAGCAGCTTCGGAGGCGGGGGTATCCAAGATACGCAGTATTTT
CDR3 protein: CASSFGGGGIQDTQYF

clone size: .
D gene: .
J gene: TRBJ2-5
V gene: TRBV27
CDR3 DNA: TGTGCCAGCAGTTTATTTTTTCGGGGGTCGAGAGGAGAGACCCAGTACTTC
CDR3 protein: CASSLFFRGSRGETQYF

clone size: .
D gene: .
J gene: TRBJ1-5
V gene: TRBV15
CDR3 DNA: TGTGCCACCAGCAGAGATAGGGATCTTGGCAATCAGCCCCAGCATTTT
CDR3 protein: CATSRDRDLGNQPQHF

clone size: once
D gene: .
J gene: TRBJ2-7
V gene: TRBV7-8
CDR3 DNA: TGTGCCAGCAGCGAGGATCTGCGAACCTACGAGCAGTACTTC
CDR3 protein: CASSEDLRTYEQYF

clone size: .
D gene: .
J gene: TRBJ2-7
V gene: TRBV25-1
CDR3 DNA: TGTGCCAGCAGTGCGACAGGGAGGGGAGGAAACGAGCAGTACTTC
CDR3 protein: CASSATGRGGNEQYF

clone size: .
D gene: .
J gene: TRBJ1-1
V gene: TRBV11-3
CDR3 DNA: TGTGCCAGCAGCTTAGATCCGGACTCAGCAGCTTTCTTT
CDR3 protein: CASSLDPDSAAFF

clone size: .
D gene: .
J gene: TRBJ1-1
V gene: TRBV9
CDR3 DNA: TGTGCCAGCAGCGTAGGAGGGGCCGGGAACACTGAAGCTTTCTTT
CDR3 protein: CASSVGGAGNTEAFF

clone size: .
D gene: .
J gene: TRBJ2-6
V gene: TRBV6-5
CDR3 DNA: TGTGCCAGCAGTTATGGTGGGGCCAACGTCCTGACTTTC
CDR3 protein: CASSYGGANVLTF

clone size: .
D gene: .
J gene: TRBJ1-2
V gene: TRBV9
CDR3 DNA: TGTGCCAGCAGCGTAGGGGCCTCTTCGGATGGCTACACCTTC
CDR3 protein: CASSVGASSDGYTF

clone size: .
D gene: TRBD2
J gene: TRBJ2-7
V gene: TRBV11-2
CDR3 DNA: TGTGCCAGCAGCCTTACTAGCGGTGAGACCTACGAGCAGTACTTC
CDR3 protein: CASSLTSGETYEQYF

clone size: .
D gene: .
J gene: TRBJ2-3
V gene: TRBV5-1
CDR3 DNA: TGCGCCAGCAGCTTGGGTGGGTCCTTCACAGATACGCAGTATTTT
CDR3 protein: CASSLGGSFTDTQYF

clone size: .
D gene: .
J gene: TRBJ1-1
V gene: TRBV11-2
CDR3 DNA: TGTGCCAGCAGCTTATCGGGGACCGTTGAAGCTTTCTTT
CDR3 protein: CASSLSGTVEAFF

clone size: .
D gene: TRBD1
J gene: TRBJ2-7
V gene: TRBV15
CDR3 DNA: TGTGCCACTCAGTCCCGAGGAACAGGGGGATACGAGCAGTACTTC
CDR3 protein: CATQSRGTGGYEQYF

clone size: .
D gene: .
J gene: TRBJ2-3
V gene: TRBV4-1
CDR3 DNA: TGCGCCAGCAGCCAAGTCGAAGATACGCAGTATTTT
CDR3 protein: CASSQVEDTQYF

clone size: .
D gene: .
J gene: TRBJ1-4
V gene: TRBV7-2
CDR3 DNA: TGTGCCAGCAGCTCAAGTTATTCTGAAAAACTGTTTTTT
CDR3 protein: CASSSSYSEKLFF

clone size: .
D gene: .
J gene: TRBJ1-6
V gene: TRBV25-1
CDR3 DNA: TGTGCCAGCAGTGGGACAGAGGCCGCCCTGAATTCACCCCTCCACTTT
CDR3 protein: CASSGTEAALNSPLHF

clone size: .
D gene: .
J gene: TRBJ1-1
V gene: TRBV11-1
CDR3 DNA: TGTGCCAGCAGAACACAAAAAGGGATAGTAGCAGCTTTCTTT
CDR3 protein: CASRTQKGIVAAFF

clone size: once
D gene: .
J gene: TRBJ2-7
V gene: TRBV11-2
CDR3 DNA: TGTGCCAGCAGCTTTCATAGGTCAGGCGCCGAGCAGTACTTC
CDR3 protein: CASSFHRSGAEQYF

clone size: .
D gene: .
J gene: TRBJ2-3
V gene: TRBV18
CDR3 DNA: TGTGCCAGCTCACTCACAGATACGCAGTATTTT
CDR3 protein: CASSLTDTQYF

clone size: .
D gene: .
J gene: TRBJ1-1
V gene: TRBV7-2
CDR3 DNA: TGTGCCAGCAGCTTACAGGTAGCGGACACTGAAGCTTTCTTT
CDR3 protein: CASSLQVADTEAFF

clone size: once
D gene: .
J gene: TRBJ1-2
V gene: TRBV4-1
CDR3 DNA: TGCGCCAGCAGCCAAGAGGGCAGGGCCTATGGCTACACCTTC
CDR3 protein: CASSQEGRAYGYTF